The present T cell receptor (beta chain) was sequenced within a study of identical twins. As to this clonotype: Its antigen remains unidentified.

MiXCR was run by TCRdb on the 5' RACE reads, yielding one entry per CDR3 protein. Of around 470,000 distinct CDR3 sequences in the sample, 12% to 15% were seen once. Donors uniformly comprised healthy Caucasians. Germline assignment: CDR1 MNHEY and CDR2 SVGEGT. The CDR3 consists of 16 residues. V was clipped by 5 bases and J by 0 bases, with 14 bases between them. General study results and limits: For out-of-frame beta sequences, excess twin sharing was weaker.

The data also belong to a second study, concerning yellow fever vaccine responses in identical twins. Per that paper: Reportedly, twins showed a vaccine T cell response that looked partly convergent and partly personalized.

Sequenced input: CD4+ T cells sorted from blood. The V call is TRBV6-2 or TRBV6-3, the J call TRBJ2-1, with no clear D. The receptor was isolated from a woman aged 18-30 years in good health. In DNA form, the CDR3 reads TGTGCCAGCAGTCCCCCGACTGGAAGCTCCTACAATGAGCAGTTCTTC. It encodes CASSPPTGSSYNEQFF.